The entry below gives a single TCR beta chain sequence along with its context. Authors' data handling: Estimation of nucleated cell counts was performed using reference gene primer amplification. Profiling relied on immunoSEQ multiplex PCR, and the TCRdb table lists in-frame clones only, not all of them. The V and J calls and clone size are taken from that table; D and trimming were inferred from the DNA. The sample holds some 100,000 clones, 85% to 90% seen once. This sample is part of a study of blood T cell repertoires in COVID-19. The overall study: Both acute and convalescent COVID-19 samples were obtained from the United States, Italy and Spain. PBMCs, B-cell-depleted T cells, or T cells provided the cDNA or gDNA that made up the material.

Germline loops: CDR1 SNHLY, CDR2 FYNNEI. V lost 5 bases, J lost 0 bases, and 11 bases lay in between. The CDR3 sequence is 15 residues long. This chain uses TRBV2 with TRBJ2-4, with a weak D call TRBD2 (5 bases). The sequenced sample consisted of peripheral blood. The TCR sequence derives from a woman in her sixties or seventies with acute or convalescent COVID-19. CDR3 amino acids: CASSSQLEAKNIQYF. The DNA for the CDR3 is TGTGCCAGCAGTTCCCAACTAGAAGCCAAAAACATTCAGTACTTC.